Presented here are 7 T cell receptor beta chains from one specimen sequenced in a study of beta chain features in type 1 diabetes. The study reverse transcribed the entire isolated RNA, so it sequenced expressed TCRB transcripts. TCRdb's table, derived via immunoSEQ multiplex PCR, lists solely in-frame clones and lacks some. The profile shows about 900,000 clones, roughly 15% of them singletons. The source material was naive CD4+ T cells from blood. The receptors here all came from a woman under 30 in good health.

The chain recombines TRBV7-9 with TRBJ2-7, with a weak D call TRBD2 (5 bases). From germline, CDR1 is SEHNR and CDR2 FQNEAQ (reference sequence). Trimming took 3 bases from V and 7 from J, leaving 13 bases between them. This CDR3 region has 13 residues. The CDR3 sequence is CASSLEASREQYF. The CDR3 DNA reads as TGTGCCAGCAGCTTGGAGGCTAGCAGGGAGCAGTACTTC.

The V call is TRBV18, the J call TRBJ1-2; D uncertain. The CDR3 is 14 residues long. Germline V CDR1 and CDR2: KGHSH, LQKENI. V was trimmed by 1 base and J by 2 bases, leaving 8 bases between them. CDR3 DNA: TGTGCCAGCTCACCACGTAAAGGGAACTATGGCTACACCTTC. The encoded protein is CASSPRKGNYGYTF.

This clone has more than one count but fewer than ten. The V and J genes are TRBV5-4 and TRBJ1-2; TRBD1 might be the D (6 bases). The CDR3 sequence is 14 residues long. Germline CDR1 and CDR2: SGHNT and YYREEE (reference sequence). V was trimmed by 4 bases and J by 2 bases, leaving 12 bases between them. CDR3 protein: CASSGGGFNYGYTF. The CDR3 DNA follows: TGTGCCAGCAGCGGAGGGGGTTTCAACTATGGCTACACCTTC.

V usage is TRBV7-6 and J usage is TRBJ2-7, with D hard to call. CDR1 and CDR2 from the germline V gene are SGHVS and FNYEAQ. With 0 bases removed from V and 3 bases from J, the gap between germline ends came to 6 bases. This CDR3 spans 13 amino acids. The CDR3 is CASSLAPFYEQYF. The CDR3 DNA is TGTGCCAGCAGCTTAGCACCTTTCTACGAGCAGTACTTC.

The chain employs TRBV28 and TRBJ2-1; either TRBD1 or TRBD2 may supply D (5 bases each). This CDR3 contains 15 residues. V lost 6 bases and J 0 bases, leaving 12 bases between the germline ends. CDR1 is MDHEN and CDR2 is SYDVKM in the germline V gene. DNA of the CDR3: TGTGCCAGCAGACAGGTGGGGAGCTCCTACAATGAGCAGTTCTTC. Translating it yields CASRQVGSSYNEQFF.

The chain carries TRBV18 and TRBJ2-5; 8 bases map to TRBD2. Germline-derived CDR1 and CDR2 are KGHSH and LQKENI. The CDR3 covers 15 residues. The junction had 6 bases not matched to a gene; V was cut back by 2 bases and J by 4 bases. This CDR3 reads CASSPRSGGRETQYF. CDR3 DNA sequence: TGTGCCAGCTCACCAAGGTCGGGAGGGAGAGAGACCCAGTACTTC.

This clone was seen a few times. This chain links TRBV6-5 with TRBJ2-3, with a possible D match to TRBD1 (6 bases). V lost 5 bases and J 2 bases, leaving 11 bases between the germline ends. This CDR3 has 14 amino acids. Germline V gives CDR1 MNHEY, CDR2 SVGAGI. CDR3 loop: CASSLQGFTDTQYF. The CDR3 DNA reads TGTGCCAGCAGTCTACAGGGTTTCACAGATACGCAGTATTTT.